Shown below are 18 T cell receptor beta chains from a single sample sequenced in a study of T cell changes during pregnancy in multiple sclerosis. The protocol was immunoSEQ multiplex PCR, while the TCRdb copy is restricted to in-frame clones and leaves out a portion. Among tens of thousands of clones listed, roughly 94% were seen once. The sample in question was CD8+ T cells from peripheral blood mononuclear cells, obtained before pregnancy. The receptors originated from a female donor with multiple sclerosis, enrolled in a pregnancy study.

The V and J genes are TRBV29-1 and TRBJ2-3; tentatively, D is TRBD2 (6 bases). The CDR3 is made up of 15 amino acids. CDR1 is SQVTM and CDR2 is ANQGSEA in the germline V gene. V lost 8 bases and J 3 bases, leaving 21 bases between the germline ends. The CDR3 DNA sequence: TGCAGCCTGTTAAAGTGGCGGGAAGAAACAGATACGCAGTATTTT. Encoded protein: CSLLKWREETDTQYF.

CDR3 sequence reads: CASSDQAGGADTQYF. In nucleotides, the CDR3 is TGTGCCAGCAGTGACCAGGCCGGGGGGGCAGATACGCAGTATTTT. This chain links TRBV2 with TRBJ2-3; 8 nucleotides match TRBD2. With V trimmed by 3 bases and J by 4 bases, 6 bases remained unmatched. CDR1 is SNHLY and CDR2 is FYNNEI in the germline V gene. CDR3 length equals 15 residues. Looking up the rest from reference TRBV2 and TRBJ2-3 gives the full variable domain: EPEVTQTPSHQVTQMGQEVILRCVPISNHLYFYWYRQILGQKVEFLVSFYNNEISEKSEIFDDQFSVERPDGSNFTLKIRSTKLEDSAMYFCASSDQAGGADTQYFGPGTRLTVL.

The chain employs TRBV6-1 and TRBJ1-2, with a tentative D call TRBD1 (5 bases). Germline CDR1 is MNHNS and CDR2 is SASEGT. CDR3 length equals 13 residues. V shed 8 bases and J shed 6 bases, with 16 bases lying between them. In DNA, the CDR3 is TGTGCCAGCCTAGGAGGGGTGGAGGATGGCTACACCTTC. Protein product: CASLGGVEDGYTF.

The chain carries TRBV2 and TRBJ2-1; 13 positions agree with TRBD2. This CDR3 comprises 17 residues. V shed 5 bases and J 0 bases; nucleotides not matched to a gene: 4. The germline gives CDR1 SNHLY, CDR2 FYNNEI. CDR3 amino acids: CASSRLAGGSSYNEQFF. The CDR3 coding sequence is TGTGCCAGCAGTAGACTAGCGGGAGGCAGCTCCTACAATGAGCAGTTCTTC.

In nucleotides, the CDR3 is TGTGCCAGCAGGGCCCTGAGGACGGGAATGAACACTGAAGCTTTCTTT. Translating gives CASRALRTGMNTEAFF. V usage is TRBV2 and J usage is TRBJ1-1; D is uncertain. The CDR3 spans 16 residues. V gave up 6 bases and J gave up 0 bases, with 17 bases separating them. CDR1 is SNHLY, CDR2 FYNNEI, per germline.

The rearrangement links TRBV7-9 to TRBJ2-7; 14 bases are shared with TRBD2. The CDR3 is 18 amino acids. J lost 2 bases, V lost 4 bases, and 10 bases had no gene match. Germline-derived CDR1 and CDR2 are SEHNR and FQNEAQ (reference sequence). The CDR3 DNA sequence: TGTGCCAGCAGCTCCGGGACTAGCGGGAGAGGGAATGCCTACGAGCAGTACTTC. This sequence encodes CASSSGTSGRGNAYEQYF. Full variable domain (remainder filled in from reference TRBV7-9 and TRBJ2-7): DTGVSQNPRHKITKRGQNVTFRCDPISEHNRLYWYRQTLGQGPEFLTYFQNEAQLEKSRLLSDRFSAERPKGSFSTLEIQRTEQGDSAMYLCASSSGTSGRGNAYEQYFGPGTRLTVT.

The V gene is TRBV7-9, the J gene TRBJ2-1, with 13 bases fitting TRBD2. The ends lost 6 bases at V and 13 bases at J; junction bases unmatched: 6. Germline V lookup: CDR1 SEHNR, CDR2 FQNEAQ (reference sequence). This CDR3 is built from 13 residues. The CDR3 loop reads CASSSGLAGVQFF. The DNA of the CDR3 is TGTGCCAGCAGTTCTGGACTAGCGGGAGTACAGTTCTTC.

The chain couples TRBV27 to TRBJ1-5; 7 bases match TRBD1. The CDR3 has 14 residues. Germline assignment: CDR1 MNHEY and CDR2 SMNVEV (reference sequence). Losses at the gene ends were 3 bases for V and 5 bases for J; bases not matched to a gene: 4. The CDR3: CASSFQGGDQPQHF. The CDR3 DNA is TGTGCCAGCAGTTTTCAAGGGGGCGATCAGCCCCAGCATTTT.

The chain couples TRBV7-9 to TRBJ1-1; D ambiguous. The CDR3 has 14 amino acids. Germline loops: CDR1 SEHNR, CDR2 FQNEAQ (reference sequence). Trimming pared 5 bases from V and 0 bases from J, leaving 10 bases between. The chain's CDR3 is CASSPPRMNTEAFF. CDR3 DNA: TGTGCCAGCAGCCCCCCCCGTATGAACACTGAAGCTTTCTTT.

This clone turned up a few times. The genes are TRBV27 and TRBJ2-1; D gene unclear. The germline CDR1 and CDR2 sequences are MNHEY and SMNVEV (reference sequence). The CDR3 covers 15 residues. Trimming removed 1 base from V and 8 bases from J, with 15 bases in between. CDR3 nucleotide sequence: TGTGCCAGCAGTTTATATCGGAACGGCGGCGATGAGCAGTTCTTC. Translated, it gives CASSLYRNGGDEQFF.

The chain links TRBV21-1 to TRBJ1-2; the D call of TRBD1 is as the table states it, not checked on the DNA. TRBV21-1 is a recognized pseudogene. The CDR3 spans 15 residues. The CDR3 sequence is CASSEGQATSYGYTF. CDR3 bases: TGTGCCAGCAGCGAGGGACAGGCCACCTCCTATGGCTACACCTTC.

The chain links TRBV7-8 to TRBJ2-1, with D perhaps matching TRBD2 (5 bases). The V and J ends lost 5 bases and 0 bases respectively, with 14 bases between them. Germline-derived CDR1 and CDR2 are SGHVS and FQNEAQ. The CDR3 sequence is 16 residues long. The CDR3 reads CASSPVEASSYNEQFF. CDR3 nucleotide sequence: TGTGCCAGCAGCCCCGTGGAGGCAAGCTCCTACAATGAGCAGTTCTTC. Supplemented by reference TRBV7-8 and TRBJ2-1, the full variable domain reads GAGVSQSPRYKVAKRGQDVALRCDPISGHVSLFWYQQALGQGPEFLTYFQNEAQLDKSGLPSDRFFAERPEGSVSTLKIQRTQQEDSAVYLCASSPVEASSYNEQFFGPGTRLTVL.

The chain couples TRBV18 to TRBJ2-1; 13 positions agree with TRBD2. The length of the CDR3 is 17 residues. The germline V gene encodes CDR1 KGHSH and CDR2 LQKENI. V was clipped by 4 bases and J by 5 bases; unmatched bases: 8. CDR3 in DNA: TGTGCCAGCTCACTCCGGACTAGCGGGAGTGTGGACAATGAGCAGTTCTTC. Translation gives CASSLRTSGSVDNEQFF.

The chain combines TRBV11-3 with TRBJ2-5, with a tentative D call TRBD2 (5 bases). The germline V gene has CDR1 SGHNT and CDR2 YENEEA. Deletions cut 5 bases from V and 5 bases from J, with 15 bases between. This CDR3 has 14 amino acids. Here the CDR3 reads CASSPMAGGETQYF. The CDR3 DNA follows: TGTGCCAGCAGCCCAATGGCAGGCGGGGAGACCCAGTACTTC.

The rearrangement uses TRBV2 and TRBJ2-2; a possible D gene is TRBD2 (6 bases). CDR3 length: 14 residues. V was cut by 7 bases and J by 7 bases, with 16 bases left in between. Germline CDR1 reads SNHLY; CDR2 reads FYNNEI. The CDR3 here is CASTPLIGGGELFF. Here the CDR3 DNA reads TGTGCCAGCACTCCGCTTATCGGGGGCGGGGAGCTGTTTTTT.

The count of this clone is one. J is TRBJ1-2 and V is TRBV4-1; 7 bases match TRBD1. Losses at the gene ends were 5 bases for V and 2 bases for J; bases not matched to a gene: 8. The CDR3 runs to 15 residues. Germline lookup yields CDR1 MGHRA and CDR2 YSYEKL. CDR3 nucleotide sequence: TGCGCCAGCAGCGCGAGCGGACAGGCCAACTATGGCTACACCTTC. Translating gives CASSASGQANYGYTF.

V gene TRBV25-1 combines with J gene TRBJ1-3, with a weak D call TRBD1 (6 bases). V lost 3 bases and J lost 5, with 20 bases in between. This CDR3 spans 17 amino acids. Per germline, CDR1 MGHDK and CDR2 SYGVNS. Here the CDR3 reads CASSDPTWGGRRNTIYF. CDR3 sequence (DNA): TGTGCCAGCAGTGACCCGACCTGGGGGGGGCGAAGAAACACCATATATTTT.

The rearrangement links TRBV29-1 to TRBJ2-2, with a weak D call TRBD1 (6 bases). The CDR3 totals 12 residues. Trimming stripped 6 bases from V and 4 bases from J, with 9 bases between. CDR1 and CDR2 (germline): SQVTM, ANQGSEA. CDR3 residues: CSVGAGTGELFF. The CDR3 coding sequence is TGCAGCGTGGGGGCGGGCACCGGGGAGCTGTTTTTT.